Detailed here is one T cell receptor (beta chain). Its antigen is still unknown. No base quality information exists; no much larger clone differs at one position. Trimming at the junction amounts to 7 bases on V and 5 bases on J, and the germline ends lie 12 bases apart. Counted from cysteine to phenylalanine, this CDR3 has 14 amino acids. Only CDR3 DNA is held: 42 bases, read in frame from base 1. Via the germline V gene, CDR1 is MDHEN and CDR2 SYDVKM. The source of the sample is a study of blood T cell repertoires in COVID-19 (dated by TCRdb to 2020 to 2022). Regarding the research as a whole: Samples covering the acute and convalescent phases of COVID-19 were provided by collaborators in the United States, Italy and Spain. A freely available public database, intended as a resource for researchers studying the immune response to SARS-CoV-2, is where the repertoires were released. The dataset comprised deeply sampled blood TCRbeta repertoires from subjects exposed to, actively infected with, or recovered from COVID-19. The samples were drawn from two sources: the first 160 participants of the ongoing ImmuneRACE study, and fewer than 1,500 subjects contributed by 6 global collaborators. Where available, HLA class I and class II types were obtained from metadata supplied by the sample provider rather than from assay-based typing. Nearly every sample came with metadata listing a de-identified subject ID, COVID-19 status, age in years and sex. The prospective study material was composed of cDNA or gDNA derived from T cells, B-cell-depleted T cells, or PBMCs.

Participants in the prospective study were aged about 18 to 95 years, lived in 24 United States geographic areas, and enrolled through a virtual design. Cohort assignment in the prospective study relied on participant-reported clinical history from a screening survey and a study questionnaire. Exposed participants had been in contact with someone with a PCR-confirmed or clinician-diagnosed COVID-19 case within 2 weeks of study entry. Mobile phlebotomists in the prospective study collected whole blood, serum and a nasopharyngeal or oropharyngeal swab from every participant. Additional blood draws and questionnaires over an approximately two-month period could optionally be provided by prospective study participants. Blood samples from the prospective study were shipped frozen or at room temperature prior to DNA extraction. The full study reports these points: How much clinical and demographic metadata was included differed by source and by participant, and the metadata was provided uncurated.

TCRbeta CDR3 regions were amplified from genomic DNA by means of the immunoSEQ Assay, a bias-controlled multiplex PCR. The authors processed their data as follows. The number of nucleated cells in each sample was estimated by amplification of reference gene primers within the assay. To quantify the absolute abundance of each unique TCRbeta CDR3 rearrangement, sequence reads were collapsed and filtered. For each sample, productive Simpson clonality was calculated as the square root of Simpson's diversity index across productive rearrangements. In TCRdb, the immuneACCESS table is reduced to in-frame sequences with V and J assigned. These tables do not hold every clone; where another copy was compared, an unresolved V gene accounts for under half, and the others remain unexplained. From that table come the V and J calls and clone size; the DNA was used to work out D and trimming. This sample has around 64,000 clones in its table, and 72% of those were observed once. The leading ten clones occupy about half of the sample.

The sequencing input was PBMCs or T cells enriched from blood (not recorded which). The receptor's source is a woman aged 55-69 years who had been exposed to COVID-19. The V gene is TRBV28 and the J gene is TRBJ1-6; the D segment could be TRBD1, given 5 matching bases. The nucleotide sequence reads TGTGCCAGCAAGGGGCCGCGTAATAATTCACCCCTCCACTTT. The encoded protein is CASKGPRNNSPLHF.